The clone carrying this T cell receptor beta chain was detected a few times. Its antigen is unidentified. These data come from a study of cytomegalovirus exposure and HLA in healthy donors. Study-wide findings and caveats: Later analysis showed most CMV-associated TCR beta chains appearing HLA-restricted. Follow-up analysis later connected one missense variant in DCLRE1C with trimming of TCR beta V- and J-genes.

V lost 7 bases, J lost 2 bases, and 3 bases stayed unmatched. Germline V CDR1 and CDR2: SGDLS, YYNGEE. This CDR3 has 14 residues. A multiplex PCR was run with 60 Vbeta primers and 13 Jbeta primers. This table comes from immunoSEQ multiplex PCR, and its TCRdb copy is limited to in-frame clones, with some not included. The table records over 100,000 clones, roughly 70% of them present only once. The sample comprised PBMCs. The source of this sequence is a woman between 65 and 79 years old in good health and CMV-seropositive. The V gene is TRBV9, the J gene TRBJ2-2; 9 bases align to TRBD2. The CDR3 region is CASGGGDNTGELFF. CDR3 nucleotides: TGTGCCAGCGGCGGGGGGGACAACACCGGGGAGCTGTTTTTT.